Each of the 27 T cell receptor beta chains below was sequenced from the same sample in a study of Ad26.COV2.S vaccination and SARS-CoV-2 variants (dated by TCRdb to the early 2020s). Library creation used the immunoSEQ multiplex PCR assay. As stored in TCRdb, this immuneACCESS dataset retains in-frame rearrangements with V and J assigned. A fraction of the clones does not appear; measured against another copy, unresolved V genes explain less than half of the discrepancy, and the remainder lacks a known reason. A total of hundreds of thousands of clones appear in this sample, 80% to 90% of them only once. The ten largest clones represent about 3.5% of the sample. The meaning of the sample's treatment or condition label: some 19 received Ad26.COV2.S at low or high dose, single or two shots; about 5 received placebo; per-sample allocation not given. For vaccine and placebo recipients, the sequenced repertoires came from samples collected on day 63 after the first injection.

The starting material was peripheral blood, obtained in a trial of Ad26.COV2.S vaccine versus placebo. These TCRs come from a person aged 18-65 years who received the Ad26.COV2.S COVID-19 vaccine or a placebo.

The chain uses TRBV11-2 and TRBJ2-2, with D perhaps matching TRBD2 (5 bases). The CDR3 is made up of 15 amino acids. V was trimmed by 3 bases and J by 5 bases, leaving 13 bases between them. The germline V gene has CDR1 SGHAT and CDR2 FQNNGV. CDR3 amino acids: CASSFIERRTGELFF. The CDR3, as DNA: TGTGCCAGCAGCTTCATAGAGAGGAGGACCGGGGAGCTGTTTTTT.

The chain uses TRBV5-4 and TRBJ2-3; TRBD2 might be the D (6 bases). Looked up from germline, CDR1 is SGHNT and CDR2 is YYREEE (reference sequence). The CDR3 sequence is 14 residues long. Between the trimmed V and J ends, which lost 4 bases and 1 base, there was a span of 10 bases. The CDR3 DNA is TGTGCCAGCAGCGGAGGGGACGGCACAGATACGCAGTATTTT. This codes for CASSGGDGTDTQYF.

The rearrangement joins TRBV4-3 to TRBJ2-2; D call uncertain. This CDR3 has 15 amino acids. The germline V gene has CDR1 LGHNA and CDR2 YSLEER. The V end was cut by 4 bases, the J end by 3 bases, with 12 bases between. In nucleotides, the CDR3 is TGCGCCAGCAGCCTGAACGACATAGACACCGGGGAGCTGTTTTTT. Its translation is CASSLNDIDTGELFF.

The rearrangement uses TRBV10-1 and TRBJ2-2; possibly TRBD2 for D (6 bases). CDR1 WNHNN and CDR2 SYGVQD come from the germline V gene (reference sequence). V was clipped by 3 bases and J by 6 bases, with 17 bases between them. The CDR3 is made up of 16 amino acids. For the CDR3, the DNA is TGCGCCAGCAGTGATCGGACGAGGGGAGGATCCGGGGAGCTGTTTTTT. It specifies CASSDRTRGGSGELFF.

V and J are TRBV29-1 and TRBJ1-1, with unresolved D. The CDR3 has 12 residues. V was cut by 7 bases and J by 1 base, with 10 bases left in between. Per germline, CDR1 SQVTM and CDR2 ANQGSEA. For the CDR3, the DNA is TGCAGCGCCTCCGGAGCGAACACTGAAGCTTTCTTT. Its translation: CSASGANTEAFF.

The chain recombines TRBV27 with TRBJ2-7; D gene uncertain. CDR1 and CDR2 from the germline V gene are MNHEY and SMNVEV (reference sequence). This CDR3 contains 15 residues. The V end was cut by 8 bases, the J end by 3 bases, with 20 bases between. The CDR3 loop is CASALHARSDYEQYF. The CDR3 region has the DNA TGTGCCAGCGCTCTCCACGCGCGATCAGACTACGAGCAGTACTTC.

The V and J genes are TRBV5-1 and TRBJ2-7; TRBD1 might be the D (7 bases). This CDR3 comprises 15 residues. The germline V and J ends were trimmed by 1 base and 4 bases, with 15 bases remaining between them. Looked up from germline, CDR1 is SGHRS and CDR2 is YFSETQ. CDR3 amino acids: CASSLRQGGRYEQYF. In nucleotides, the CDR3 is TGCGCCAGCAGCTTGCGGCAGGGGGGTCGGTACGAGCAGTACTTC.

Concerning this clone: The same CDR3 arises from other DNA sequences in this sample as well. CDR3: CASSLLGYEQFF. CDR3 sequence (DNA): TGTGCCAGCAGTTTACTCGGTTATGAGCAGTTCTTC. This chain connects TRBV27 to TRBJ2-1; D gene uncertain. CDR1 and CDR2 from the germline V gene are MNHEY and SMNVEV (reference sequence). V shed 2 bases and J shed 8 bases, with 7 bases lying between them. The CDR3 has 12 residues.

J is TRBJ2-1 and V is TRBV27; 10 positions agree with TRBD2. CDR3 length: 17 residues. Trimming cost V 4 bases and J 10 bases; bases outside gene matches: 16. The V gene's germline CDR1 is MNHEY and CDR2 SMNVEV (reference sequence). CDR3 protein: CASSSWVTAGGPGEQFF. The CDR3 DNA reads TGTGCCAGCAGTTCGTGGGTGACAGCGGGAGGGCCAGGGGAGCAGTTCTTC.

V gene TRBV23-1 combines with J gene TRBJ2-3; D perhaps matches TRBD2 (6 bases). TRBV23-1 is an open reading frame, and its role is uncertain. The CDR3 length is 16 residues. The V end lost 10 bases, the J end lost 6 bases, and 26 bases lay between the germline ends. The CDR3, as DNA: TGCGCCAACTGGGACTTTCTTCACCTCCGTCGGGATACGCAGTATTTT. This encodes CANWDFLHLRRDTQYF.

V and J are TRBV4-3 and TRBJ1-1, with 7 bases matching TRBD1. With V trimmed by 1 base and J by 5 bases, 7 bases remained unmatched. This CDR3 has 15 amino acids. Germline lookup yields CDR1 LGHNA and CDR2 YSLEER. The CDR3 DNA is TGCGCCAGCAGCCAAGTTCACAGGGGTGAGACTGAAGCTTTCTTT. This codes for CASSQVHRGETEAFF.

The J gene is TRBJ2-3, the V gene TRBV20-1, with 12 bases aligning to TRBD1. With V trimmed by 3 bases and J by 5 bases, 6 bases remained unmatched. CDR1 is DFQATT and CDR2 is SNEGSKA in the germline V gene (reference sequence). This CDR3 has 15 amino acids. CDR3 nucleotides: TGCAGTGCTAGTAAGGGACAGGGGGCCGTAGATACGCAGTATTTT. The encoded protein is CSASKGQGAVDTQYF.

The chain has TRBV2 and TRBJ1-2; tentative D call: TRBD1 (5 bases). CDR3 length: 12 residues. Germline V gives CDR1 SNHLY, CDR2 FYNNEI. V gave up 5 bases and J gave up 6 bases, with 10 bases separating them. Here the CDR3 reads CASSTGTDGYTF. CDR3 DNA sequence: TGTGCCAGCAGTACCGGGACTGATGGCTACACCTTC.

This sequence joins TRBV2 and TRBJ1-1; D is possibly TRBD1 (5 bases). Germline loops: CDR1 SNHLY, CDR2 FYNNEI. Trimming removed 8 bases from V and 3 bases from J, with 13 bases in between. This CDR3 region has 13 residues. In DNA, the CDR3 is TGTGCCAGCCTCACTTCGGGACACACTGAAGCTTTCTTT. Translated, it gives CASLTSGHTEAFF.

The CDR3 DNA reads TGTGCCAGCAGCTTGGGCAGATCACCCCTCCACTTT. Its protein product is CASSLGRSPLHF. V and J are TRBV5-6 and TRBJ1-6; no clear D gene. Trimming left V 0 bases short and J 10 bases short, with 5 bases between. This CDR3 comprises 12 residues. CDR1 and CDR2 (germline): SGHDT, YYEEEE.

In this sample, this clone turned up a few times. The rearrangement uses TRBV5-1 and TRBJ1-1; 9 nucleotides align to TRBD1. The CDR3 is 16 amino acids. Germline V gene data show CDR1 as SGHRS and CDR2 as YFSETQ. With 3 bases clipped from V and 0 bases from J, the junction kept 6 bases outside the gene matches. CDR3 amino acids: CASSWGTGFVNTEAFF. Here the CDR3 DNA reads TGCGCCAGCAGCTGGGGGACAGGGTTTGTGAACACTGAAGCTTTCTTT.

V and J are TRBV28 and TRBJ1-2, with 8 nucleotides matching TRBD1. V gave up 2 bases and J gave up 7 bases; unmatched junction bases: 12. Germline assignment: CDR1 MDHEN and CDR2 SYDVKM. This CDR3 region has 16 residues. CDR3 sequence (DNA): TGTGCCAGCAGTTTAAACCCCCGGACAGGGTGGGGTGGCTACACCTTC. The encoded protein is CASSLNPRTGWGGYTF.

The chain is built from TRBV10-3 and TRBJ2-7; tentative D call: TRBD1 (6 bases). From germline, CDR1 is ENHRY and CDR2 SYGVKD. The CDR3 length is 14 residues. Trimming took 6 bases from V and 5 from J, leaving 17 bases between them. The CDR3 region is CAISAGWGRDEQYF. The CDR3 nucleotides read TGTGCCATCAGCGCCGGGTGGGGGCGAGACGAGCAGTACTTC.

This clone has only a few counts. The V gene is TRBV5-6, the J gene TRBJ1-6, with a weak D call TRBD1 (6 bases). Germline loops: CDR1 SGHDT, CDR2 YYEEEE. This CDR3 has 16 amino acids. V lost 4 bases to trimming and J lost 1 base, with 12 bases between them. This CDR3 is CASSTQGWSYNSPLHF. The CDR3 nucleotides read TGTGCCAGCAGCACACAGGGTTGGTCCTATAATTCACCCCTCCACTTT.

The chain is built from TRBV19 and TRBJ2-1; no definite D call. Germline CDR1 LNHDA, CDR2 SQIVND (reference sequence). V was pared by 7 bases and J by 9 bases, with 16 bases between. The CDR3 loop spans 13 amino acids. CDR3 region: CASTPGRWGEQFF. CDR3 nucleotides: TGTGCCAGTACCCCCGGACGGTGGGGTGAGCAGTTCTTC.

V and J are TRBV19 and TRBJ1-2; D gene ambiguous. The CDR3 runs to 11 residues. The V end lost 9 bases, the J end lost 0 bases, and 5 bases lay between the germline ends. The germline gives CDR1 LNHDA, CDR2 SQIVND (reference sequence). The DNA for the CDR3 is TGTGCCAGCCAAGCTAACTATGGCTACACCTTC. Translating it yields CASQANYGYTF.

The J gene is TRBJ1-6, the V gene TRBV3-1 (or the pseudogene TRBV3-2); TRBD1 aligns across 11 bases. The CDR3 covers 16 residues. CDR1 and CDR2 (germline): LGHDT, YNNKEL (reference sequence). The V segment lost 1 base and the J segment 8 bases; nucleotides outside the gene matches: 4. The CDR3 here is CASSQGGTGGDSPLHF. CDR3 DNA: TGTGCCAGCAGCCAAGGGGGGACAGGGGGGGATTCACCCCTCCACTTT.

The chain has TRBV18 and TRBJ1-3, with TRBD1 as a possible D gene (5 bases). The CDR3 has 16 residues. Germline CDR1 and CDR2: KGHSH and LQKENI. V lost 1 base, J lost 1 base, and 11 bases lay in between. DNA of the CDR3: TGTGCCAGCTCACCACGGGACCTTTATTCTGGAAACACCATATATTTT. It specifies CASSPRDLYSGNTIYF.

The gene calls are TRBV5-1 and TRBJ2-6; a possible D gene is TRBD2 (6 bases). Per the germline V gene, CDR1 is SGHRS and CDR2 is YFSETQ. The CDR3 is 18 residues long. Trimming pared 0 bases from V and 0 bases from J, leaving 13 bases between. The CDR3: CASSLDGGAFSGANVLTF. CDR3 DNA: TGCGCCAGCAGCTTGGATGGAGGGGCGTTCTCTGGGGCCAACGTCCTGACTTTC.

V and J are TRBV2 and TRBJ1-1; the D is unclear. Trimming removed 6 bases at V and 4 bases at J, with 15 bases between. This CDR3 spans 14 amino acids. CDR1 and CDR2 from the germline V gene are SNHLY and FYNNEI. CDR3 in amino acids: CASSTPASGTEAFF. CDR3 coding DNA: TGTGCCAGCAGCACACCGGCTAGTGGCACTGAAGCTTTCTTT.

The rearrangement links TRBV19 to TRBJ2-1, with D unclear. V lost 5 bases, J lost 1 base, and 12 bases lay in between. This CDR3 is built from 15 residues. CDR1 is LNHDA and CDR2 is SQIVND in the germline V gene (reference sequence). CDR3 in DNA: TGTGCCAGTAGTTTGGTACAGAATTCCTACAATGAGCAGTTCTTC. The encoded protein is CASSLVQNSYNEQFF.

The chain is built from TRBV5-1 and TRBJ2-6; no clear D. The CDR3 runs to 15 residues. Germline CDR1 and CDR2: SGHRS and YFSETQ. Between the trimmed V and J ends, which lost 3 bases and 0 bases, there was a span of 7 bases. CDR3 sequence reads: CASSSDLSGANVLTF. CDR3 DNA: TGCGCCAGCAGCTCGGACCTCTCTGGGGCCAACGTCCTGACTTTC.